This TCR beta chain was profiled in a study of cytomegalovirus exposure and HLA in healthy donors. Overall study results and limits: Presence/absence results assume similar sequencing depth per donor, which may not hold. Productive rates of about 90% or about 30% were seen for most TCR beta V segments in an earlier analysis. Likely technical artifact: a cluster of highly shared sequence variants.

Vbeta (60) and Jbeta (13) primers were used in the PCR. TCRdb keeps only in-frame clones here, not all; method: immunoSEQ multiplex PCR. The table records about 54,000 clones, approximately 81% of them present only once. Concerning this clone itself: Antigen: not known.

The V gene's germline CDR1 is LNHDA and CDR2 SQIVND (reference sequence). V was trimmed by 3 bases and J by 5 bases, leaving 16 bases between them. This CDR3 region has 15 residues. The genes are TRBV19 and TRBJ1-2; D perhaps matches TRBD1 (5 bases). Sequencing was performed on PBMCs. This clonotype originated in a woman younger than 30 in good health and CMV-seronegative. CDR3 sequence (DNA): TGTGCCAGTAGTATGACCCCGGGGGGTAGTTATGGCTACACCTTC. Its translation: CASSMTPGGSYGYTF.